This T cell receptor beta chain was obtained from a study of post-analysis software for immune sequencing data. Overall study context: Some patients lacked subtype; others had relapsing-remitting, secondary progressive or progressive-relapsing disease.

Study outcomes and limitations: Significantly lower normalized Chao1 diversity was seen in multiple sclerosis patients than in controls. Patients had higher frequencies than controls of about five TRBV segments, including TRBV5-6, TRBV5-1 and TRBV20-1.

V was pared by 3 bases and J by 6 bases, with 9 bases between. Per germline, CDR1 MGHRA and CDR2 YSYEKL. The CDR3 is made up of 13 amino acids. cDNA libraries of TCR beta carried unique molecular identifiers. TCRdb redid the calling of the PCR reads with MiXCR, one entry per CDR3 protein. The data show approximately 460,000 distinct CDR3 sequences, with roughly 46% seen just once and 9% to 13% held by the top ten. This clonotype was counted only a few times. Its antigen remains unidentified. Sequencing was done on a sample of blood. This TCR was sampled from a girl under 18 with multiple sclerosis. The chain recombines TRBV4-1 with TRBJ2-1; D could derive from TRBD1 or TRBD2 (5 bases each). For the CDR3, the DNA is TGCGCCAGCAGCCAGGGGGAGTCCAATGAGCAGTTCTTC. Amino acid sequence: CASSQGESNEQFF.